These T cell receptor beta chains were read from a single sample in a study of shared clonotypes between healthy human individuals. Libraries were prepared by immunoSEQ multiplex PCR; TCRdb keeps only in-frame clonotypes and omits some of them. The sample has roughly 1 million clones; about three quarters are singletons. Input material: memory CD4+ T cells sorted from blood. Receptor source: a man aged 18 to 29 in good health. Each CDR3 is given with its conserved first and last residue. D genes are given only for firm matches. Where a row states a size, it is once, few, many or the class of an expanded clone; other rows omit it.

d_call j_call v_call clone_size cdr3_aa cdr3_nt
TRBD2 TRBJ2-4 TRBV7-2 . CASSSSSGRANIQYF TGTGCCAGCAGCTCTTCTAGCGGGAGGGCCAACATTCAGTACTTC
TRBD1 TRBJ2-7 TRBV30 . CAWSEEQGQSEQYF TGTGCCTGGAGTGAGGAACAGGGGCAAAGCGAGCAGTACTTC
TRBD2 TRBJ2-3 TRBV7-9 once CASSLALLAGGGTDTQYF TGTGCCAGCAGCTTAGCTCTGCTAGCGGGAGGTGGCACAGATACGCAGTATTTT
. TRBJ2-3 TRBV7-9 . CASVGGLQGTQYF TGTGCCAGCGTCGGGGGCCTGCAAGGTACGCAGTATTTT
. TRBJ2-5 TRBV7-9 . CASSSALADKETQYF TGTGCCAGCAGCTCGGCGCTAGCAGATAAAGAGACCCAGTACTTC
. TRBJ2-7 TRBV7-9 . CAQGPFSQATYEQYF TGTGCCCAGGGACCATTTAGCCAGGCTACCTACGAGCAGTACTTC
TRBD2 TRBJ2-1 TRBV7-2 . CASSPGGAVDNEQFF TGTGCCAGCAGCCCCGGGGGGGCAGTGGATAATGAGCAGTTCTTC
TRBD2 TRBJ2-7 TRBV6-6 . CASSYRAGGAYEQYF TGTGCCAGCAGTTACCGAGCGGGAGGCGCCTACGAGCAGTACTTC
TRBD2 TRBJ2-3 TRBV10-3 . CAISGSLLAGGQDTQYF TGTGCCATCAGTGGATCCTTACTAGCGGGGGGGCAAGATACGCAGTATTTT
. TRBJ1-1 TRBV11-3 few CASSLEEDTEAFF TGTGCCAGCAGCCTGGAGGAGGACACTGAAGCTTTCTTT
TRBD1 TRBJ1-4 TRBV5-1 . CASSHNPGQGTPEKLFF TGCGCCAGCAGCCATAACCCGGGACAGGGGACGCCTGAAAAACTGTTTTTT
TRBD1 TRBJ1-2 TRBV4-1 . CASSQDPDRGPGGYTF TGCGCCAGCAGCCAAGATCCGGACAGGGGGCCGGGAGGCTACACCTTC
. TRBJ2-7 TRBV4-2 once CASSQPDSYEQYF TGTGCCAGCAGCCAACCCGACAGCTACGAGCAGTACTTC
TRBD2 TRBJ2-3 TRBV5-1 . CASSLALAASTDTQYF TGCGCCAGCAGCTTGGCACTAGCGGCTAGCACAGATACGCAGTATTTT
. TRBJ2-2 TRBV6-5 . CASSYSGLSTGELFF TGTGCCAGCAGTTACTCGGGACTTTCAACCGGGGAGCTGTTTTTT
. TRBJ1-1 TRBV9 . CASSVGTYTEAFF TGTGCCAGCAGCGTAGGAACCTACACTGAAGCTTTCTTT